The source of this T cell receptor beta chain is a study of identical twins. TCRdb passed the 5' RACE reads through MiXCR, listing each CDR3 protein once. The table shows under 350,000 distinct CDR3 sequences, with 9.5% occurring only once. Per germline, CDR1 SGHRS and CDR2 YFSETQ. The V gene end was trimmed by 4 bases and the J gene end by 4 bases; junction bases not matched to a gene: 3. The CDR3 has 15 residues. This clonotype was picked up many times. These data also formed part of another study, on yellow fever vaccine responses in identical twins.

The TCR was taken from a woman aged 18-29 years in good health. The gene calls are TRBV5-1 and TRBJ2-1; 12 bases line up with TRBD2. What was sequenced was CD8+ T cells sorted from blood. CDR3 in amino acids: CASSETSGRYNEQFF. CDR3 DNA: TGCGCCAGCAGCGAAACTAGCGGGAGGTACAATGAGCAGTTCTTC.